This T cell receptor beta chain comes out of a study of Ad26.COV2.S vaccination and SARS-CoV-2 variants (dated by TCRdb to 2020 to 2022). About the investigation overall: Donors in the vaccine arm were drawn from COV1001, a phase I-IIa trial of Ad26.COV2.S in healthy adults that was multicentre, randomized, double-blind and placebo-controlled. Investigators remained blinded to trial group allocation during experiments and outcome assessment. Trial participants were randomized into five groups of five: low-dose or high-dose Ad26.COV2.S given once or twice, or placebo on both occasions. The specificity and breadth of SARS-CoV-2-reactive T cell receptors after Ad26.COV2.S vaccination were assessed by TCRbeta repertoire sequencing. A total of roughly 32 samples were included in the TCR-sequenced set, comprising around 20 Ad26.COV2.S vaccine recipients, 5 placebo recipients and 8 SARS-CoV-2 convalescent individuals. Dosing of Ad26.COV2.S was intramuscular, at either 5x10^10 or 1x10^11 viral particles, delivered as one shot or as two shots spaced 56 days apart. General study outcomes and caveats: The authors noted that total T cell responses may have been underestimated by the TCR breadth and depth analyses. Substantial breadth of spike-specific CD8+ and CD4+ T cell responses was reported after vaccination. Comparable non-spike TCR breadth was observed between vaccine and placebo recipients, consistent with only spike being contained in the vaccine. Comparing responses between vaccine doses or regimens was not something the study was powered to do. Compared with placebo recipients, Ad26.COV2.S recipients showed higher spike-specific TCR breadth (P = 0.0014).

TCRbeta CDR3 regions were sequenced with the immunoSEQ Assay. After extraction, genomic DNA underwent amplification by bias-controlled multiplex PCR, followed by high-throughput sequencing. On the authors' methods: To quantify the absolute abundance of each unique TCRbeta CDR3 region, sequences were collapsed and filtered. T cell fraction was estimated by normalizing TCRbeta template counts to usable DNA, which was measured by amplifying reference genes present in all nucleated cells. Repertoire TCRs were annotated as SARS-CoV-2-specific by exact matching of V gene, CDR3 amino acid sequence and J gene to a known reactive TCR set. MIRA supplied the reference SARS-CoV-2 TCR set, which was filtered for enrichment in COVID-19-positive ImmuneCODE repertoires so that public or cross-reactive TCRs were removed. Using the MIRA antigens, annotated TCRs were further analysed by specific ORF or by position within an ORF. Depth was the summed frequency of annotated unique rearrangements, while breadth was defined as annotated unique rearrangements over total unique productive rearrangements. Group comparisons of TCR breadth used two-sided Wilcoxon rank-sum tests. TCRdb limited this immuneACCESS table to in-frame rearrangements with V and J called. A share of clones is missing; checked studies link under half to unresolved V genes, and the rest is unexplained. That table is the source of V, J and clone size, and D and trimming were worked out from the DNA. This sample is represented by 300,000 to 350,000 clones; around 84% of them were singletons. The top ten clones comprise 1.9% of the sample.

The germline V gene yields SGHVS for CDR1 and FQNEAQ for CDR2. V was cut back by 5 bases and J by 4 bases, leaving a gap of 11 bases between them. Reading from cysteine to phenylalanine, the CDR3 counts 14 amino acids. Only the CDR3 DNA stays, 42 bases, in frame from base 1. Note on this clone: Its recognized antigen is unknown. No base-level quality is on record; no much larger clone is a single base apart.

The sample's treatment or condition label, decoded: about 20 received Ad26.COV2.S at low or high dose, single or two shots; about 5 received placebo; per-sample allocation not given. For vaccine and placebo recipients, the sequenced repertoires came from samples collected on day 63 after the first injection. Cohort 1b enrolled 25 adults aged 18-55 years at a single site in Boston, USA, between 29 July and 7 August 2020. Ad26.COV2.S was a replication-incompetent adenovirus type 26 vector expressing a prefusion-stabilized SARS-CoV-2 spike protein from the original Wuhan strain. This TCR was recovered from a person between 18 and 65 years old who received the Ad26.COV2.S COVID-19 vaccine or a placebo. This specimen was peripheral blood, taken in a trial of Ad26.COV2.S vaccine versus placebo. The chain couples TRBV7-8 to TRBJ2-2; TRBD2 is a weak D gene call, 6 bases matching. CDR3 reads: CASSLGTFTGELFF. The DNA sequence is as follows: TGTGCCAGCAGCCTTGGGACTTTCACCGGGGAGCTGTTTTTT.